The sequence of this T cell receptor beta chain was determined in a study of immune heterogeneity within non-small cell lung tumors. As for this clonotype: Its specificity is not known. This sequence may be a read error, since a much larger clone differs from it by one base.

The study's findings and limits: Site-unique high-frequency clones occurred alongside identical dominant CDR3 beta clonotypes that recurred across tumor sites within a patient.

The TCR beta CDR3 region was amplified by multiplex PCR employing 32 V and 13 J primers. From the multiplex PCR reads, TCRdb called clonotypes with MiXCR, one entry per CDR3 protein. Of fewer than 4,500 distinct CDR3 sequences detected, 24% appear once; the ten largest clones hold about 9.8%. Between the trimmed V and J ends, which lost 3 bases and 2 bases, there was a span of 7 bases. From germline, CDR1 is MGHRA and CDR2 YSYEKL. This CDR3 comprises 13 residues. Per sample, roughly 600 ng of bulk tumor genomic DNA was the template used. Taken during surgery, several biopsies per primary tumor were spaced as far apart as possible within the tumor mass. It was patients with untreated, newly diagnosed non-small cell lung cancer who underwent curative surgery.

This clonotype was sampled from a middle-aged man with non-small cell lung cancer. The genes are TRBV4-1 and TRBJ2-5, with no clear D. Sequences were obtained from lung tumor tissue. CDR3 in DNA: TGCGCCAGCAGCCATGGACCGCAAGAGACCCAGTACTTC. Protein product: CASSHGPQETQYF.